This T cell receptor (beta chain) is drawn from a study of shared clonotypes between healthy human individuals. Clones were read by immunoSEQ multiplex PCR, and TCRdb kept only the in-frame ones, dropping some. The table shows approximately 2.3 million clones, with more than 85% occurring only once. The CDR3 totals 14 residues. V was clipped by 5 bases and J by 7 bases, with 18 bases between them. Germline values: CDR1 SGHTA, CDR2 FQGNSA. Specimen: naive CD4+ T cells from PBMCs. The subset is: CD45RA+ positively selected. The chain links TRBV7-2 to TRBJ2-7, with unresolved D. This receptor was obtained from a man aged 18 to 30 in good health. Some clones in this sample may be carry-over from other donors' samples. The CDR3 sequence is CASSPRPSPREQYF. The CDR3 region has the DNA TGTGCCAGCAGCCCTCGGCCGAGTCCGCGGGAGCAGTACTTC.